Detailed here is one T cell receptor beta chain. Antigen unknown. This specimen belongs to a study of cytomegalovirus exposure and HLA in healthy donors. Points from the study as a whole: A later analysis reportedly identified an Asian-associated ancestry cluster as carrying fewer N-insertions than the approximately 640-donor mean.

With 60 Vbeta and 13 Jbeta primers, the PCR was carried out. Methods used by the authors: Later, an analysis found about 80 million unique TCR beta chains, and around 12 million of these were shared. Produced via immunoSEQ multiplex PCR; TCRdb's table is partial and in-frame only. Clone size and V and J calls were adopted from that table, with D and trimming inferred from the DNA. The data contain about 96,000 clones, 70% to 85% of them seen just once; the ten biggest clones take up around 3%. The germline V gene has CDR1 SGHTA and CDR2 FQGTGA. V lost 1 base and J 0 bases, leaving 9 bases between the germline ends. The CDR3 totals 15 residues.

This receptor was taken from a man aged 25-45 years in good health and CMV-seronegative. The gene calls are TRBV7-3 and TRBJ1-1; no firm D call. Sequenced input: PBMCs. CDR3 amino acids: CASSLSPGMNTEAFF. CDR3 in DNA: TGTGCCAGCAGCTTAAGTCCGGGGATGAACACTGAAGCTTTCTTT. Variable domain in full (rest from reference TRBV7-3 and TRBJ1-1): GAGVSQTPSNKVTEKGKYVELRCDPISGHTALYWYRQSLGQGPEFLIYFQGTGAADDSGLPNDRFFAVRPEGSVSTLKIQRTERGDSAVYLCASSLSPGMNTEAFFGQGTRLTVV.